The T cell receptor (beta chain) under discussion was sequenced for a study of a mutant IDH1 vaccine in newly diagnosed glioma. The CDR3 covers 13 residues. Germline V CDR1 and CDR2: SGHDN, FVKESK. V was pared by 3 bases and J by 5 bases, with 10 bases between. As to time point: week 35, safety follow-up. With topical imiquimod, each dose of the vaccine consisted of 300 ug of mutant IDH1 20-mer peptide. Turning to this clone: Its antigen is still unknown.

This table comes from immunoSEQ multiplex PCR, and its TCRdb copy is limited to in-frame clones, with some not included. The table lists about 27,000 clones, approximately 87% of them singletons. This sequence originates from a man aged 30 to 39 with glioma. The V call is TRBV14, the J call TRBJ2-5; D is possibly TRBD1 or TRBD2 (5 bases each). This specimen consisted of PBMCs, obtained from a glioma patient whose treatment included an IDH1 peptide vaccine. CDR3 protein: CASSQKWGETQYF. DNA of the CDR3: TGTGCCAGCAGCCAGAAGTGGGGGGAGACCCAGTACTTC.